This note documents a single T cell receptor (beta chain) sequence. This clonotype has a handful of counts. The antigen it recognizes is unknown. One base away there is no much larger clone; base qualities are not given. Synthesis of TCR cDNA relied on 5'RACE template switching, a step that introduced a universal primer site along with unique molecular identifiers. Priming for cDNA synthesis came from both the TCR alpha and TCR beta constant segments. Libraries were amplified in two PCR steps, with sample barcodes and sequencing adapters added in the second step. Sequencing of libraries was performed on Illumina HiSeq 2500 (2x100 bp) or NovaSeq (2x150 bp). The study's processing was this. MIGEC handled demultiplexing of reads and collapsing into UMI consensus sequences, while MiXCR performed V(D)J alignment. Using edgeR on replicate PBMC samples, clonotypes were called vaccine-responding if FDR was below 0.01 and the log2 fold change was above 5 up to day 15. Each bulk clonotype received a CD4 or CD8 identity based on whether the sequenced CD4 or CD8 repertoire contained that clonotype at higher abundance. The raw public data were reprocessed by TCRdb itself: fastp quality trimming at Q25, MiXCR clonotype calling, in-frame beta chains only. Duplicate CDR3 protein sequences are folded into a single record with the most common DNA and genes. For this entry, the V and J calls and clone size follow TCRdb and not the study's own pipeline. Present in this sample are roughly 500,000 distinct CDR3 sequences, about 19% of which were seen just once. The top ten clones comprise roughly an eighth of the sample.

This sample was taken from a study of T cells after yellow fever vaccination (dated by TCRdb to about 2019). Describing the broader study: The SMART-Seq v4 Ultra Low Input RNA kit was used to prepare libraries from fractions with low cell numbers. Blood was collected at multiple timepoints before and after primary and secondary immunization, and bulk PBMC replicates and cell subsets were isolated. The cohort comprised two healthy male donors, one aged 18 to 30 and one aged 30 to 39 years. To follow T-cell clones before and after both primary and booster YFV17D yellow fever vaccination, bulk TCR alpha and beta repertoires underwent longitudinal sequencing. Study-level results and caveats: After the booster, most clones that had expanded after primary vaccination were detected again (approximately 95% of CD4 and around 88% of CD8), suggesting broad maintenance of memory. Computational filtering was required because FACS-sorted repertoires could contain abundant contaminating clonotypes from the bulk population. A small share of clonotypes occurred in both CD4 and CD8 compartments, likely arising from convergent recombination. Because only a couple of donors were included in the study, the extent to which the findings can be generalized is limited. The secondary T-cell response was weaker than the primary response but faster, peaking on day 5 instead of day 15.

Taken from the germline V gene (reference sequence), the CDR1 and CDR2 loops are DFQATT and SNEGSKA. V is pruned by 2 bases and J by 4 bases, leaving 8 bases of the junction without a gene match. Its CDR3 holds 15 amino acids, cysteine through phenylalanine. Only the CDR3 region is kept as DNA, spanning 45 bases read in frame from base 1. The treatment or condition label on this specimen signifies: live attenuated yellow fever vaccine strain. At each blood-draw timepoint, two biological replicates of bulk PBMCs were obtained. PBMCs were isolated from peripheral blood using a standard Ficoll-Paque protocol. RNA was extracted with TriZol from bulk PBMCs, CD4 and CD8 fractions, and dextramer-positive and dextramer-negative fractions.

The receptor was isolated from a young man who received the YFV17D yellow fever vaccine. The source material was PBMCs, sampled 15 days after the yellow fever booster vaccination. This chain joins TRBV20-1 to TRBJ2-3; the central 8 bases match TRBD2. The CDR3 loop reads CSARPPRGGADTQYF. The nucleotides are TGCAGTGCTAGACCCCCCCGGGGGGGTGCAGATACGCAGTATTTT.